This T cell receptor beta chain was profiled in a study of T cells in Graves' hyperthyroidism and ophthalmopathy. Graves' hyperthyroidism without ophthalmopathy progression within 18 months was termed stable. Hyperthyroidism had been newly diagnosed in patients aged 18 to 65, and its duration was under 2 months. The PBMCs were taken from around 10 ml of fresh peripheral blood. This CDR3 spans 17 amino acids. The V gene's germline CDR1 is MNHEY and CDR2 SMNVEV (reference sequence). J was trimmed by 1 base and V by 7 bases; bases with no gene match: 11. Regions amplified from RNA transcripts were the TCR beta CDR3 regions. Using the HTBI primer set, a first-round RT-PCR was run on the TCR CDR3. TCRdb recomputed calls from the multiplex PCR reads with MiXCR, one row per CDR3 protein. Here the sample spans approximately 640,000 distinct CDR3 sequences, 15% to 20% being singletons.

The genes are TRBV27 and TRBJ2-3, with 10 bases lining up with TRBD2. The clonotype comes from a middle-aged man with Graves' hyperthyroidism. Sequencing was carried out using blood. The CDR3 here is CASIFRLGLAGTDTQYF. CDR3 nucleotides: TGTGCCAGCATTTTCCGCCTAGGACTAGCGGGCACAGATACGCAGTATTTT.